Each of the 27 T cell receptor beta chains below was sequenced from the same sample in a study of blood T cell repertoires in COVID-19. TCRdb's copy holds only in-frame clones and misses some; the assay was immunoSEQ multiplex PCR. The sample contains about 190,000 clones, about 81% of which appear only once. Sequencing used peripheral blood. The receptors stem from a woman older than 75 with COVID-19, enrolled during active disease.

This sequence joins TRBV6-5 and TRBJ2-5; tentative D call: TRBD2 (6 bases). CDR1 is MNHEY and CDR2 is SVGAGI in the germline V gene. This CDR3 contains 13 residues. Trimming left V 5 bases short and J 3 bases short, with 10 bases between. This CDR3 reads CASSRSGKETQYF. The CDR3 DNA is TGTGCCAGCAGTCGTAGCGGCAAAGAGACCCAGTACTTC.

The chain uses TRBV18 and TRBJ2-5; D might be TRBD2 (6 bases). Looked up from germline, CDR1 is KGHSH and CDR2 is LQKENI. The V gene lost 3 bases and the J gene lost 5 bases, with 7 bases spanning the gap. The CDR3 has 12 amino acids. The CDR3 protein is CASSPGGETQYF. The CDR3, as DNA: TGTGCCAGCTCACCGGGAGGTGAGACCCAGTACTTC.

CDR3 nucleotide sequence: TGTGCCAGCAGCCAACCTTACAATGAGCAGTTCTTC. This codes for CASSQPYNEQFF. The V and J genes are TRBV3-1 (or the pseudogene TRBV3-2) and TRBJ2-1, with unresolved D. In germline, CDR1 is LGHDT, CDR2 YNNKEL (reference sequence). V was shortened by 2 bases and J by 4 bases, with 3 bases between the two germline ends. The CDR3 is 12 amino acids.

The chain has TRBV3-1 (or the pseudogene TRBV3-2) and TRBJ2-5, with a weak D call TRBD1 (7 bases). CDR3 length: 15 amino acids. Trimming removed 1 base at V and 4 bases at J, with 13 bases between. Germline CDR1 is LGHDT and CDR2 is YNNKEL (reference sequence). The CDR3 is CASSQGRQGGETQYF. The CDR3 DNA sequence: TGTGCCAGCAGCCAAGGGCGCCAGGGGGGAGAGACCCAGTACTTC.

This sequence joins TRBV11-2 and TRBJ2-5; 9 bases agree with TRBD2. The CDR3 runs 16 residues. The ends lost 2 bases at V and 4 bases at J; junction bases unmatched: 8. CDR1 and CDR2 from the germline V gene are SGHAT and FQNNGV. CDR3 amino acids: CASSLLSGRRGETQYF. The CDR3 region has the DNA TGTGCCAGCAGCTTACTCAGCGGGAGGAGGGGAGAGACCCAGTACTTC.

This clone came up once. The rearrangement uses TRBV2 and TRBJ2-3; D gene unclear. Germline values: CDR1 SNHLY, CDR2 FYNNEI. The CDR3 loop spans 15 amino acids. V lost 1 base to trimming and J lost 0 bases, with 8 bases between them. The CDR3 region is CASSEGQVSTDTQYF. CDR3 sequence (DNA): TGTGCCAGCAGTGAAGGCCAGGTTAGCACAGATACGCAGTATTTT.

The V gene is TRBV19, the J gene TRBJ2-5; 8 nucleotides agree with TRBD2. The length of the CDR3 is 15 residues. The V segment lost 6 bases and the J segment 3 bases; nucleotides outside the gene matches: 9. CDR1 is LNHDA and CDR2 is SQIVND in the germline V gene (reference sequence). The CDR3: CASSIPGGQKETQYF. DNA for the CDR3: TGTGCCAGTAGCATACCGGGGGGGCAAAAAGAGACCCAGTACTTC.

The chain combines TRBV6-1 with TRBJ2-1; possibly TRBD1 for D (6 bases). CDR1 MNHNS and CDR2 SASEGT come from the germline V gene. This CDR3 is 17 amino acids long. V was cut by 1 base and J by 4 bases, with 17 bases left in between. CDR3: CASSEGIGGLIYNEQFF. DNA for the CDR3: TGTGCCAGCAGTGAAGGTATTGGGGGCCTGATTTACAATGAGCAGTTCTTC.

This chain links TRBV7-8 with TRBJ2-3; possibly TRBD2 for D (6 bases). CDR3 length: 15 residues. The V gene's germline CDR1 is SGHVS and CDR2 FQNEAQ. V was clipped by 3 bases and J by 4 bases, with 14 bases between them. In DNA form, the CDR3 reads TGTGCCAGCAGCTTGGTGGGAGGTAGGGCAGATACGCAGTATTTT. Its translation is CASSLVGGRADTQYF.

The rearrangement uses TRBV7-6 and TRBJ2-1; TRBD2 matches at 10 bases. CDR1 is SGHVS, CDR2 FNYEAQ, per germline. V lost 5 bases and J lost 4; bases outside the gene matches: 5. The CDR3 runs to 15 residues. Here the CDR3 reads CASSPTSGEYNEQFF. The DNA of the CDR3 is TGTGCCAGCAGCCCAACTAGCGGGGAATACAATGAGCAGTTCTTC.

The chain couples TRBV5-6 to TRBJ2-1; 11 nucleotides line up with TRBD2. From germline, CDR1 is SGHDT and CDR2 YYEEEE. J gave up 8 bases and V 3 bases, and 10 bases lay outside the gene matches. CDR3 length: 16 amino acids. The CDR3 nucleotides are TGTGCCAGCAGCTCCCCAAGACTAGCGGGGAGCCATGAGCAGTTCTTC. This gives the protein CASSSPRLAGSHEQFF. Using reference TRBV5-6 and TRBJ2-1 for the parts outside the CDR3, the full variable domain is DAGVTQSPTHLIKTRGQQVTLRCSPKSGHDTVSWYQQALGQGPQFIFQYYEEEERQRGNFPDRFSGHQFPNYSSELNVNALLLGDSALYLCASSSPRLAGSHEQFFGPGTRLTVL.

Comments on this clone: The same CDR3 also results from other DNA sequences found in this sample. The gene calls are TRBV29-1 and TRBJ1-2; 7 bases agree with TRBD1. Trimming cost V 3 bases and J 4 bases; bases outside gene matches: 2. Germline V CDR1 and CDR2: SQVTM, ANQGSEA. CDR3 size: 12 residues. The CDR3 DNA reads TGCAGCGTTGATAGACAGGGCTATGGCTACACCTTC. Translation gives CSVDRQGYGYTF.

CDR3 in amino acids: CASSYTPGTGNTEAFF. In DNA, the CDR3 is TGTGCCAGCAGTTACACCCCTGGGACAGGCAACACTGAAGCTTTCTTT. The rearrangement links TRBV6-5 to TRBJ1-1, with 8 bases matching TRBD1. The CDR3 contains 16 residues. Trimming cost V 2 bases and J 2 bases; bases outside gene matches: 7. The germline V gene has CDR1 MNHEY and CDR2 SVGAGI.

The V gene is TRBV28, the J gene TRBJ1-1; 8 bases map to TRBD1. CDR3 length equals 14 residues. V trimming: 5 bases; J trimming: 10 bases; junction bases outside the gene matches: 12. The germline V gene encodes CDR1 MDHEN and CDR2 SYDVKM. CDR3 DNA: TGTGCCAGCAGTGAAGGACAGGGCCCACGGGGAGCTTTCTTT. This sequence encodes CASSEGQGPRGAFF. Filled out from reference TRBV28 and TRBJ1-1, the complete variable domain reads DVKVTQSSRYLVKRTGEKVFLECVQDMDHENMFWYRQDPGLGLRLIYFSYDVKMKEKGDIPEGYSVSREKKERFSLILESASTNQTSMYLCASSEGQGPRGAFFGQGTRLTVV.

This chain connects TRBV5-4 to TRBJ1-4, with 7 bases that match TRBD1. The CDR3 consists of 14 residues. CDR1 is SGHNT, CDR2 YYREEE, per germline (reference sequence). The V and J ends lost 0 bases and 4 bases, in that order; junction bases with no gene match: 0. CDR3 DNA: TGTGCCAGCAGCTTGGACAGGGGTAATGAAAAACTGTTTTTT. Translation gives CASSLDRGNEKLFF.

The genes are TRBV27 and TRBJ2-5, with 11 bases identical to TRBD1. The CDR3 spans 17 residues. Germline V lookup: CDR1 MNHEY, CDR2 SMNVEV (reference sequence). The J segment lost 0 bases and the V segment lost 7 bases, leaving 10 bases of the junction unmatched. The CDR3 bases are TGTGCCAGCAAGAGGTCGGACAGGGGGCTTAACCAAGAGACCCAGTACTTC. Its protein product is CASKRSDRGLNQETQYF.

This clone was seen a few times. The chain has TRBV9 and TRBJ1-2; weak D call: TRBD1 (6 bases). The germline CDR1 and CDR2 sequences are SGDLS and YYNGEE. The CDR3 is 15 amino acids. Trimming stripped 0 bases from V and 5 bases from J, with 14 bases between. The CDR3 DNA is TGTGCCAGCAGCGTAGACCCACAGGGAGGGTATGGCTACACCTTC. Its translation is CASSVDPQGGYGYTF.

The chain joins TRBV4-1 to TRBJ1-3, with D unresolved. V lost 1 base, J lost 2 bases, and 9 bases lay in between. CDR3 length: 15 residues. CDR1 is MGHRA and CDR2 is YSYEKL in the germline V gene. CDR3: CASSQGSPAGNTIYF. The CDR3 coding sequence is TGCGCCAGCAGCCAAGGGTCGCCAGCTGGAAACACCATATATTTT.

The chain uses TRBV12-3 or TRBV12-4 and TRBJ1-1; D is possibly TRBD1 (6 bases). Trimming left V 3 bases short and J 8 bases short, with 10 bases between. CDR3 length: 12 residues. The CDR3 DNA is TGTGCCAGCAGTTTCTCGGGACAAGAAGCTTTCTTT. Amino acid sequence: CASSFSGQEAFF.

The gene calls are TRBV2 and TRBJ2-3, with 9 bases matching TRBD1. The V gene end was trimmed by 5 bases and the J gene end by 9 bases; junction bases not matched to a gene: 12. The germline V gene encodes CDR1 SNHLY and CDR2 FYNNEI. This CDR3 has 15 residues. The CDR3 here is CASSRDRASSETQYF. As DNA, the CDR3 is TGTGCCAGCAGTCGGGACAGGGCCTCCTCTGAAACGCAGTATTTT.

V gene TRBV4-2 combines with J gene TRBJ2-7; 9 bases agree with TRBD1. The CDR3 covers 15 residues. Trimming removed 2 bases from V and 1 base from J; junction bases left unmatched: 3. The germline gives CDR1 LGHNA, CDR2 YNFKEQ. DNA of the CDR3: TGTGCCAGCAGCCAACCCGGACAGGGGTCCTACGAGCAGTACTTC. It translates to CASSQPGQGSYEQYF.

This chain joins TRBV5-1 and TRBJ1-1; 8 nucleotides match TRBD1. The CDR3 consists of 15 residues. The germline gives CDR1 SGHRS, CDR2 YFSETQ. Germline trimming cut 7 bases from V and 1 base from J; bases unmatched to any gene: 9. DNA for the CDR3: TGCGCCAGCTCATCGGCGACAGGGGCGAACACTGAAGCTTTCTTT. Its protein product is CASSSATGANTEAFF. The full variable domain, in which reference TRBV5-1 and TRBJ1-1 provide the parts outside the CDR3, is KAGVTQTPRYLIKTRGQQVTLSCSPISGHRSVSWYQQTPGQGLQFLFEYFSETQRNKGNFPGRFSGRQFSNSRSEMNVSTLELGDSALYLCASSSATGANTEAFFGQGTRLTVV.

The chain recombines TRBV28 with TRBJ2-5; 10 bases agree with TRBD1. The CDR3 sequence is 15 residues long. J gave up 5 bases and V 2 bases, and 5 bases lay outside the gene matches. Germline CDR1 and CDR2: MDHEN and SYDVKM. CDR3 sequence reads: CASSLGTGEWETQYF. CDR3 sequence (DNA): TGTGCCAGCAGTTTAGGGACAGGGGAATGGGAGACCCAGTACTTC.

The rearrangement uses TRBV30 and TRBJ2-3; no clear D gene. Looked up from germline, CDR1 is GTSNPN and CDR2 is SVGIG (reference sequence). V lost 0 bases and J 1 base, leaving 5 bases between the germline ends. The CDR3 totals 13 residues. CDR3 DNA: TGTGCCTGGAGTGTACGGGGCACAGATACGCAGTATTTT. It specifies CAWSVRGTDTQYF.

The chain carries TRBV18 and TRBJ2-7, with D tentatively TRBD2 (6 bases). V lost 2 bases and J lost 2, with 10 bases in between. Germline CDR1 is KGHSH and CDR2 is LQKENI. CDR3 size: 14 residues. Here the CDR3 reads CASSPSGLPYEQYF. CDR3 coding DNA: TGTGCCAGCTCACCATCGGGACTCCCCTACGAGCAGTACTTC.

The chain is built from TRBV5-5 and TRBJ2-7, with D tentatively TRBD1 (6 bases). V lost 4 bases to trimming and J lost 2 bases, with 19 bases between them. The CDR3 loop spans 16 amino acids. Germline CDR1 reads SGHKS; CDR2 reads YYEKEE (reference sequence). The DNA of the CDR3 is TGTGCCAGCAGCCCGTCCGGGACACCTCGCCCCTACGAGCAGTACTTC. Protein sequence: CASSPSGTPRPYEQYF.

J is TRBJ1-1 and V is TRBV15; maybe TRBD1 (6 bases). CDR1 is LNHNV and CDR2 is YYDKDF in the germline V gene (reference sequence). V was shortened by 0 bases and J by 0 bases, with 17 bases between the two germline ends. This CDR3 is 18 amino acids long. The CDR3 region has the DNA TGTGCCACCAGCAGAGAATTGACAGGCCCCGGGATGAACACTGAAGCTTTCTTT. Translation gives CATSRELTGPGMNTEAFF.